These T cell receptor beta chains were read from a single sample in a study of T-cell memory formation after mild COVID-19. MiXCR was run by TCRdb on the 5' RACE reads, yielding one entry per CDR3 protein. The sample shows 98,000 or so distinct CDR3 sequences, roughly 19% of them seen only once. Sample: PBMCs or a T cell subset sorted from them (not recorded which). These receptors came from a man aged 18-30 years who had mild COVID-19 (a few samples of this study predate the infection). Cell type and time point are not known. Each CDR3 is given with its conserved first and last residue. The D gene is left open where the match is weak. Rows may omit the clone size; those that give it use once, few, many or a size class.

TRBJ1-2 | TRBD1 | TRBV5-1 | NA | TGCGCCAGCAGCCACCGGGACAGGGGGGACGGCTACACCTTC | CASSHRDRGDGYTF
TRBJ2-2 | NA | TRBV3-1 | few | TGTGCCAGCAGCCATACCAGGGGCTCGAACACCGGGGAGCTGTTTTTT | CASSHTRGSNTGELFF
TRBJ1-1 | NA | TRBV29-1 | few | TGCAGCGCTGGGGGAAACGCTGAAGCTTTCTTT | CSAGGNAEAFF
TRBJ2-1 | TRBD1 | TRBV5-1 | NA | TGCGCCAGCAGCTTGTTTACAGGGGGGAATGAGCAGTTCTTC | CASSLFTGGNEQFF
TRBJ2-3 | NA | TRBV5-1 | NA | TGCGACAGCATCCCGGGACGGATGAGCACAGATACGCAGTATTTT | CDSIPGRMSTDTQYF
TRBJ1-5 | NA | TRBV4-2 | many | TGTGCCAGCAGCCAAGATTCCGTTCAGCCCCAGCATTTT | CASSQDSVQPQHF
TRBJ2-1 | TRBD2 | TRBV4-3 | NA | TGCGCCAGCAGCCAAGAAGGGCTAGCGGGGGATAATGAGCAGTTCTTC | CASSQEGLAGDNEQFF
TRBJ1-5 | NA | TRBV18 | few | TGTGCCAGCTCCCCGAGCGGTCATCAGCCCCAGCATTTT | CASSPSGHQPQHF
TRBJ2-3 | NA | TRBV7-2 | NA | TGTGCCAGCAGCCCGTACTACGAAGGAGATACGCAGTATTTT | CASSPYYEGDTQYF
TRBJ2-7 | NA | TRBV4-3 | NA | TGCGCCAGCAGCCAAGATTGGAGGGGCGAGCAGTACTTC | CASSQDWRGEQYF
TRBJ2-4 | NA | TRBV3-1 | few | TGTGCCAGCAGCCAAGTGAGTAGGGAACAGTACTTC | CASSQVSREQYF
TRBJ1-1 | NA | TRBV7-9 | NA | TGTGCCAGCAGCTTAGCGAAGGGAAGGGACGAAGCTTTCTTT | CASSLAKGRDEAFF
TRBJ2-5 | NA | TRBV4-1 | NA | TGCGCCAGCAGCCAAGGGGTAGCGCCCAACCAAGAGACCCAGTACTTC | CASSQGVAPNQETQYF
TRBJ2-2 | TRBD2 | TRBV6-6 | few | TGTGCCACCCGGGCGGGGGGAAACACCGGGGAGCTGTTTTTT | CATRAGGNTGELFF